Given below is one TCR beta chain in context. No antigen is known for it. The junction had 5 bases not matched to a gene; V was cut back by 7 bases and J by 2 bases. The CDR3 has 14 amino acids. CDR1 is MNHNS and CDR2 is SASEGT in the germline V gene. This record comes from a study of cytomegalovirus exposure and HLA in healthy donors. Regarding the study as a whole: In a later analysis, productive TCRs from donors in an Asian-associated ancestry cluster reportedly carried fewer N-insertions than the cohort mean. TRBV6-2, TRBV6-3 and some other V segments were unresolvable in 87-base-pair reads. Follow-up analysis seemed to connect common viral pathogens with several of the most significant clusters identified.

Vbeta (60) and Jbeta (13) primers were used in the PCR. Only in-frame clones appear in the TCRdb table, and some are missing; sequencing was by immunoSEQ multiplex PCR. The sample holds about 160,000 clones; approximately 80% are singletons and the top ten take around 11%. The J gene is TRBJ2-3, the V gene TRBV6-1, with 8 bases that match TRBD1. Source material: PBMCs. The origin of this receptor is a man aged 45-65 years in good health and CMV-seropositive. The CDR3 sequence: CASKTGEVTDTQYF. The CDR3 region has the DNA TGTGCCAGCAAGACAGGGGAGGTCACAGATACGCAGTATTTT.